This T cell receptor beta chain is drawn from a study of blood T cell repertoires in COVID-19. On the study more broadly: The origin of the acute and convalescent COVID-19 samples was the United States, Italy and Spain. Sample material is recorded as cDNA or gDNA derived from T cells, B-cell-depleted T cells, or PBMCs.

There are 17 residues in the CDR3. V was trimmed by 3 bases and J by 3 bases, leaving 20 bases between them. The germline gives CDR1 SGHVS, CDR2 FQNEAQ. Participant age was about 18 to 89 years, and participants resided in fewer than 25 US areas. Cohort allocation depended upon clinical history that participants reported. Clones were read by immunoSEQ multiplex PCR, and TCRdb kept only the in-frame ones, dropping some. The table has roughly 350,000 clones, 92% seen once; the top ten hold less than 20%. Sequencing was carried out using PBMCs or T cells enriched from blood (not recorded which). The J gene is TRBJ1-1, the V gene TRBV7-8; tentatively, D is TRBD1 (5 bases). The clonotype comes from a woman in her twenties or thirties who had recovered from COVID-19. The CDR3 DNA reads TGTGCCAGCAGCTTCGTTAGTAGTGGTAGGGGTCACACTGAAGCTTTCTTT. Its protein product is CASSFVSSGRGHTEAFF.